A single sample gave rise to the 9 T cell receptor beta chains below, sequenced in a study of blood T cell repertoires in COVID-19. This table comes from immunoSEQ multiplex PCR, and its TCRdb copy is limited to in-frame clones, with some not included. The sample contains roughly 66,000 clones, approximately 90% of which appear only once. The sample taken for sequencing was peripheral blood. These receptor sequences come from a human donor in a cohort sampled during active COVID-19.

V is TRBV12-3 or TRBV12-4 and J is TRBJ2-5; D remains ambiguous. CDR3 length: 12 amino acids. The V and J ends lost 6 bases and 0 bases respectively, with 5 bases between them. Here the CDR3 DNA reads TGTGCCAGCAGCTCAGACCAAGAGACCCAGTACTTC. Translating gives CASSSDQETQYF.

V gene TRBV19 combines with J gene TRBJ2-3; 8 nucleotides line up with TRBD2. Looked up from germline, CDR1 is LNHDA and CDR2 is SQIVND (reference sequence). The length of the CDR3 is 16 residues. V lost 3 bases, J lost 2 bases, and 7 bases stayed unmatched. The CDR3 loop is CASSIGVAGYTDTQYF. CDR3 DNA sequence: TGTGCCAGTAGTATTGGGGTAGCGGGGTACACAGATACGCAGTATTTT.

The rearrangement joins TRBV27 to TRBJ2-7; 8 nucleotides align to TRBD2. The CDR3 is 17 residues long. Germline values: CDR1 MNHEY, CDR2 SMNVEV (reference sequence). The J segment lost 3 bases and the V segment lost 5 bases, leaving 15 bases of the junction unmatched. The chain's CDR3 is CASSRQRAGDSFYEQYF. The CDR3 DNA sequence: TGTGCCAGCAGTCGGCAGAGAGCGGGGGATAGTTTCTACGAGCAGTACTTC.

CDR3 in amino acids: CASSFRYGGVVTEAFF. The CDR3, as DNA: TGTGCCAGCAGTTTTCGATATGGAGGGGTGGTCACTGAAGCTTTCTTT. V gene TRBV27 combines with J gene TRBJ1-1; D is possibly TRBD1 (5 bases). The CDR3 covers 16 residues. V was shortened by 3 bases and J by 4 bases, with 18 bases between the two germline ends. CDR1 is MNHEY and CDR2 is SMNVEV in the germline V gene (reference sequence).

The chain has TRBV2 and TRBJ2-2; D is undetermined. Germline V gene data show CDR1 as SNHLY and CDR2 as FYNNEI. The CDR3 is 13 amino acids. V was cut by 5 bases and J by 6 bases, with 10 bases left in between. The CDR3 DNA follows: TGTGCCAGCAGTTGGCTAGAGGCCGGGGAGCTGTTTTTT. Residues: CASSWLEAGELFF.

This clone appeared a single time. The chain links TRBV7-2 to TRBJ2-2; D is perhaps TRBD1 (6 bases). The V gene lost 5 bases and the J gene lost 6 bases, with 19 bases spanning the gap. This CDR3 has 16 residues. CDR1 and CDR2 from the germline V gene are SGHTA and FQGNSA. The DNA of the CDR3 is TGTGCCAGCAGCCTCTCGGGACAACCTGCCGCCGGGGAGCTGTTTTTT. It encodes CASSLSGQPAAGELFF.

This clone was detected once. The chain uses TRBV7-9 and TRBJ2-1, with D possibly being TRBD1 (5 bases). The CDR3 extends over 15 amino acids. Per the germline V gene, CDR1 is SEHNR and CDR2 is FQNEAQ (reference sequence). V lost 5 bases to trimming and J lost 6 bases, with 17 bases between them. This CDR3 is CASSPPGLPGNEQFF. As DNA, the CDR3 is TGTGCCAGCAGCCCTCCAGGGCTGCCGGGCAATGAGCAGTTCTTC.

The CDR3 nucleotides read TGTGCCAGCAGCCCCGCCCTCCGCGGGAGGGCCGCAGATACGCAGTATTTT. Translation: CASSPALRGRAADTQYF. V is TRBV7-9 and J is TRBJ2-3; 9 bases match TRBD2. V shed 5 bases and J 4 bases; nucleotides not matched to a gene: 13. The CDR3 has 17 amino acids. Germline V gene data show CDR1 as SEHNR and CDR2 as FQNEAQ (reference sequence).

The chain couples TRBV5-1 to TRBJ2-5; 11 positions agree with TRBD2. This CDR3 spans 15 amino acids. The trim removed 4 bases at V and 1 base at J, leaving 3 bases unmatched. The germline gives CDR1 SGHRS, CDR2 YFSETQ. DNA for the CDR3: TGCGCCAGCAGCCCGGGGACTAGCGGCCAAGAGACCCAGTACTTC. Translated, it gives CASSPGTSGQETQYF.